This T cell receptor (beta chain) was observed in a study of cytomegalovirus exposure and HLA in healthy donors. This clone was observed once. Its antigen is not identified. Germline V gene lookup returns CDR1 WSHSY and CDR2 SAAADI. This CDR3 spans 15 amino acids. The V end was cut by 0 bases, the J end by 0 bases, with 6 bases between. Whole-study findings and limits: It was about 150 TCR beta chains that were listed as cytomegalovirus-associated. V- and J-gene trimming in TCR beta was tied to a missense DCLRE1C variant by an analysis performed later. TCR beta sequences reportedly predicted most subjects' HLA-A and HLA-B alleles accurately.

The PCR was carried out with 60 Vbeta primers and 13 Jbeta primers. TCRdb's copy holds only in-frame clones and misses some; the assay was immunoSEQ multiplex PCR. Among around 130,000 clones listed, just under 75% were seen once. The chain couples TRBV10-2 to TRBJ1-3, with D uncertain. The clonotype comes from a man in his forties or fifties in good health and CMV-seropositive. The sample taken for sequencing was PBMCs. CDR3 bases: TGCGCCAGCAGTGAGTCGTCGAGCTCTGGAAACACCATATATTTT. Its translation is CASSESSSSGNTIYF.